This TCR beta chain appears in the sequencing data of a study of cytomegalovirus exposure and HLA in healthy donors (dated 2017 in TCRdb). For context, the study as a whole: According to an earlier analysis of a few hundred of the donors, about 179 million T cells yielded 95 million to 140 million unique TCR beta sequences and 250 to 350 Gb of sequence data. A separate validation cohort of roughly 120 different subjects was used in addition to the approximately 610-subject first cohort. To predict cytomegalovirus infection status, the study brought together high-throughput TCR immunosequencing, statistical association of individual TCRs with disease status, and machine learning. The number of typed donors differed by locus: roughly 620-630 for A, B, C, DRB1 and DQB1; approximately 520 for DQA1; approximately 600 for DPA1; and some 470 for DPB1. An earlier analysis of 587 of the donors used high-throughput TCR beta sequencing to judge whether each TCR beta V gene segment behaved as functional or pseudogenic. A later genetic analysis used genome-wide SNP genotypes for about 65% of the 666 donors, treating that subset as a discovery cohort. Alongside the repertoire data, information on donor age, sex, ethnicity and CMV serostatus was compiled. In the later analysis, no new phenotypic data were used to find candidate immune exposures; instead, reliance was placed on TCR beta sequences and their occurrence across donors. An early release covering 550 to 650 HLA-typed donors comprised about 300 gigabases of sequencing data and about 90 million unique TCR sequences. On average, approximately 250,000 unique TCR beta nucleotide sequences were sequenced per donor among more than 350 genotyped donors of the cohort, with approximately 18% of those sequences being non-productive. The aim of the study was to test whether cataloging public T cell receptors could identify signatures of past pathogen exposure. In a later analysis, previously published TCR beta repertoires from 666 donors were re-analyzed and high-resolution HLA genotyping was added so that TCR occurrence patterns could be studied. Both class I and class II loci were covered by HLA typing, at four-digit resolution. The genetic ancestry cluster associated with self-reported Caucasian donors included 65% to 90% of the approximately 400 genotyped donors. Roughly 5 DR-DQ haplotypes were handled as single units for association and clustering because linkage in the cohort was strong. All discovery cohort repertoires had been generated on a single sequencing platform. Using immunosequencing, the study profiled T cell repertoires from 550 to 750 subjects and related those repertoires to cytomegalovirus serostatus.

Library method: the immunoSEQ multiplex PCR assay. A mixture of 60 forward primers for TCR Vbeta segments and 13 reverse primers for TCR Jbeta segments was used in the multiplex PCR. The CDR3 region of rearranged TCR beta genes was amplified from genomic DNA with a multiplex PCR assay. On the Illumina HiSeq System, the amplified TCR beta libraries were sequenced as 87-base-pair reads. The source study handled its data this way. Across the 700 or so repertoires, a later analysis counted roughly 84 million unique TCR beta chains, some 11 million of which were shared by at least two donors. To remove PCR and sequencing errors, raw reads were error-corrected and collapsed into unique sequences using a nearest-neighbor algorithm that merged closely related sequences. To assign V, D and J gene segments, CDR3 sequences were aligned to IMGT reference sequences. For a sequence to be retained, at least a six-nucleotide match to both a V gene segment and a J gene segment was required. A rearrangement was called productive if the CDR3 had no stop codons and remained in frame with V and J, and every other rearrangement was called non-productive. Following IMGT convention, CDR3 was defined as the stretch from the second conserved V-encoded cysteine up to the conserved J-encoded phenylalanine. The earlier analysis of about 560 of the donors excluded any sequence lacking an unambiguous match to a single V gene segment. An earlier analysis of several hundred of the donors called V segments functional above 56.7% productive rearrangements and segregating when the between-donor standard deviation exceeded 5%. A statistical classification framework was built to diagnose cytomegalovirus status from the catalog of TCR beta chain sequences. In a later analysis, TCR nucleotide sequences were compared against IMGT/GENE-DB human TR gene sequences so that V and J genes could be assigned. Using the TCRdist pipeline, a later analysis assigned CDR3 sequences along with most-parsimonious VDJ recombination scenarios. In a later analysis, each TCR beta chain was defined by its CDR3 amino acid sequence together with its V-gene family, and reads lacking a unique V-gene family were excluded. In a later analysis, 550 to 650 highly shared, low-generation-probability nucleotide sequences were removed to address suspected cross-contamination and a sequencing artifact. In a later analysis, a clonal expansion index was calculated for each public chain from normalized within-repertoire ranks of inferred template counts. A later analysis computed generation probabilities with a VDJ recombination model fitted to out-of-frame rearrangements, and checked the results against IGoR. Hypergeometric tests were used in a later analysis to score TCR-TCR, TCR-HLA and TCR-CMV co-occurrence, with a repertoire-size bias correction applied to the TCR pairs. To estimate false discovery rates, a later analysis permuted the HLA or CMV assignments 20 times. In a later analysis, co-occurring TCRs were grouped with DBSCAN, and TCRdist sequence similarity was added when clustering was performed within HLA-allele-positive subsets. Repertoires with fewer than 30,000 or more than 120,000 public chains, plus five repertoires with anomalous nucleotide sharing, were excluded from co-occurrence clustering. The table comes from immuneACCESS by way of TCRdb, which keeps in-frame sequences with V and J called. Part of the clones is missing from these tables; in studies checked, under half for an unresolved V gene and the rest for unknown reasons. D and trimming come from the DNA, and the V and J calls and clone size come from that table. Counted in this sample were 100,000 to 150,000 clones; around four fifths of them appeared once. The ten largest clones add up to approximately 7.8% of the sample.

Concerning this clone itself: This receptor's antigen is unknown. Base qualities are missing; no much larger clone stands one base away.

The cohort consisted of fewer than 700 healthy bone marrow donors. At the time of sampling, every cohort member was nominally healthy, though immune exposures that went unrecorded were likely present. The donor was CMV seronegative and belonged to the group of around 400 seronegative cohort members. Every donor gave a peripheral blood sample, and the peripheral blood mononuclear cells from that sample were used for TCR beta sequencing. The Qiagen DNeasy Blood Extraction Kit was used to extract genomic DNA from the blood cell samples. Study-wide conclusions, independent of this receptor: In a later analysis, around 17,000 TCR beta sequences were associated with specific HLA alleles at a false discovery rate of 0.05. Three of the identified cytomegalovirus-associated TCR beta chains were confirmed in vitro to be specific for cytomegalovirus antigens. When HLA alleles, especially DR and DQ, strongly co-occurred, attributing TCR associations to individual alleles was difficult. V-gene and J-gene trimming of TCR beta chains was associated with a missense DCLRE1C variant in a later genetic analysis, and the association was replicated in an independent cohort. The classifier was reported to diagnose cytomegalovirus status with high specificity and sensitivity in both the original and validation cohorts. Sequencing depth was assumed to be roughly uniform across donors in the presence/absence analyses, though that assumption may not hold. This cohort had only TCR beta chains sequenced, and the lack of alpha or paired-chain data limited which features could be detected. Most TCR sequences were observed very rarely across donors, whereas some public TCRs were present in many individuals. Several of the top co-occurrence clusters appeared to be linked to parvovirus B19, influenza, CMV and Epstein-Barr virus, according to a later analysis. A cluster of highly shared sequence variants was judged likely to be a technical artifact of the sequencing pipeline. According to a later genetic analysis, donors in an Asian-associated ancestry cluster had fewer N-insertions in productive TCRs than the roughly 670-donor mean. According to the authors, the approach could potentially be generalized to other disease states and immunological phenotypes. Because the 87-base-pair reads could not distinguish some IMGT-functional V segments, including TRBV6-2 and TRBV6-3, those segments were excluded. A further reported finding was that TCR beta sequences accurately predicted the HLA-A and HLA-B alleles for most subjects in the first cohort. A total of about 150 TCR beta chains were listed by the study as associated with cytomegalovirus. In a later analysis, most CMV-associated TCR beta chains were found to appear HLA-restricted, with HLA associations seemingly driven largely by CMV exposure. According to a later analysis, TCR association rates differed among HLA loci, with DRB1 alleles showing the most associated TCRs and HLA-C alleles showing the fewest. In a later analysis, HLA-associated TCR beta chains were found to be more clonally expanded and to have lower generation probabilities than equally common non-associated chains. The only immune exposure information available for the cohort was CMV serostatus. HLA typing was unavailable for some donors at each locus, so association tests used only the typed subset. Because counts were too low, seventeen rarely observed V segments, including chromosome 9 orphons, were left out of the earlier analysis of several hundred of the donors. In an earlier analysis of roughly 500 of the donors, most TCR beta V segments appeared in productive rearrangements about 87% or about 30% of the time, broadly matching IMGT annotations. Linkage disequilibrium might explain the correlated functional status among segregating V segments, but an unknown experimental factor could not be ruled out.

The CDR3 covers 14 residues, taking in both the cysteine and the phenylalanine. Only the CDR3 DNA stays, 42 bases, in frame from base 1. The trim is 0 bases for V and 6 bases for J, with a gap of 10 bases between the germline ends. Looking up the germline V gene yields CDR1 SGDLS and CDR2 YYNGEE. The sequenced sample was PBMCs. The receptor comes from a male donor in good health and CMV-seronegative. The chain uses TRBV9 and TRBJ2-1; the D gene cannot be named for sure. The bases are TGTGCCAGCAGCGTAGCGTTCGCGGTCAATGAGCAGTTCTTC. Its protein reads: CASSVAFAVNEQFF.